One sample yielded the 8 T cell receptor beta chains listed below, sequenced in a study of OX40 agonist ivuxolimab in advanced cancers. Using immunoSEQ multiplex PCR, the repertoire was profiled, and TCRdb retains in-frame clones only, with some absent. The table lists more than 60,000 clones, 80% to 85% of them singletons. Sequencing was performed on CD4+ or CD8+ T cells sorted from blood, taken in a trial of the OX40 agonist ivuxolimab. The source of these receptors is an adult with an advanced solid tumor such as melanoma, head and neck, liver or kidney cancer.

This chain uses TRBV7-2 with TRBJ2-3; 7 bases fit TRBD2. J was trimmed by 1 base and V by 1 base; bases with no gene match: 2. Germline V lookup: CDR1 SGHTA, CDR2 FQGNSA. The CDR3 totals 15 residues. The CDR3, as DNA: TGTGCCAGCAGCTTAGATCTAGCGGGCACAGATACGCAGTATTTT. Amino acids: CASSLDLAGTDTQYF. Based on the CDR3 plus reference TRBV7-2 and TRBJ2-3, the full variable domain is GAGVSQSPSNKVTEKGKDVELRCDPISGHTALYWYRQSLGQGLEFLIYFQGNSAPDKSGLPSDRFSAERTGGSVSTLTIQRTQQEDSAVYLCASSLDLAGTDTQYFGPGTRLTVL.

V is TRBV7-9 and J is TRBJ2-6, with 8 bases that match TRBD1. The V and J ends lost 6 bases and 0 bases, in that order; junction bases with no gene match: 13. Germline V gene lookup returns CDR1 SEHNR and CDR2 FQNEAQ (reference sequence). The length of the CDR3 is 19 residues. CDR3 loop: CASSEPTGTGSSGANVLTF. Here the CDR3 DNA reads TGTGCCAGCAGTGAACCGACCGGGACAGGCAGCTCTGGGGCCAACGTCCTGACTTTC.

Of note for this clone: One junction end disagrees with the germline gene, perhaps due to a read error. V is TRBV7-3 and J is TRBJ2-2, with 11 bases identical to TRBD2. This CDR3 is 15 amino acids long. CDR1 is SGHTA, CDR2 FQGTGA, per germline. For the CDR3, the DNA is TGTGCCGGCAGCCCCCGACTAGCGGGACCCGGGGAGCTGTTTTTT. It translates to CAGSPRLAGPGELFF.

The chain uses TRBV7-6 and TRBJ1-2; 7 nucleotides align to TRBD1. Germline V gives CDR1 SGHVS, CDR2 FNYEAQ. The CDR3 is 17 residues long. V was clipped by 5 bases and J by 8 bases; unmatched bases: 20. The CDR3 sequence: CASSPETGVHAGRGYTF. CDR3 nucleotides: TGTGCCAGCAGCCCGGAAACAGGGGTCCACGCGGGAAGAGGCTACACCTTC. Looking up the rest from reference TRBV7-6 and TRBJ1-2 gives the full variable domain: GAGVSQSPRYKVTKRGQDVALRCDPISGHVSLYWYRQALGQGPEFLTYFNYEAQQDKSGLPNDRFSAERPEGSISTLTIQRTEQRDSAMYRCASSPETGVHAGRGYTFGSGTRLTVV.

V gene TRBV6-5 combines with J gene TRBJ2-7; D possibly corresponds to TRBD2 (7 bases). Trimming took off 0 bases at V and 3 bases at J, with 12 bases between the two ends. This CDR3 has 15 residues. Germline CDR1 reads MNHEY; CDR2 reads SVGAGI. In nucleotides, the CDR3 is TGTGCCAGCAGTTACTCGCGGGGAGGGGGCTACGAGCAGTACTTC. This codes for CASSYSRGGGYEQYF.

Turning to this clone: Other DNA sequences within the sample encode an identical CDR3. The gene calls are TRBV7-9 and TRBJ1-1, with TRBD1 matching 7 bases. The CDR3 consists of 13 residues. V lost 5 bases and J lost 1; bases outside the gene matches: 1. CDR1 is SEHNR and CDR2 is FQNEAQ in the germline V gene (reference sequence). The CDR3 sequence: CASSQGGNTEAFF. DNA of the CDR3: TGTGCCAGCAGCCAGGGGGGGAACACTGAAGCTTTCTTT.

The CDR3 region is CASSSTHRGLQSYEQYF. CDR3 in DNA: TGTGCCAGCAGTTCGACGCACCGGGGACTACAATCCTACGAGCAGTACTTC. This chain links TRBV27 with TRBJ2-7; 7 bases fit TRBD2. Germline V CDR1 and CDR2: MNHEY, SMNVEV (reference sequence). The CDR3 covers 17 residues. Trimming cost V 4 bases and J 1 base; bases outside gene matches: 13.

V is TRBV9 and J is TRBJ1-2; 11 nucleotides match TRBD1. CDR3 length: 18 amino acids. V lost 0 bases to trimming and J lost 4 bases; unmatched junction nucleotides: 11. Germline CDR1 is SGDLS and CDR2 is YYNGEE. CDR3 nucleotides: TGTGCCAGCAGCGTAGAGGGGAGGACAGGGGGCGATGTCTATGGCTACACCTTC. Protein product: CASSVEGRTGGDVYGYTF.